Sequencing of this TCR beta chain was carried out in a study of cytomegalovirus exposure and HLA in healthy donors. V was pared by 3 bases and J by 3 bases, with 13 bases of the junction left unmatched. The CDR3 extends over 19 amino acids. Germline CDR1 and CDR2: MDHEN and SYDVKM. The study ran its PCR with 60 Vbeta and 13 Jbeta primers. Profiling relied on immunoSEQ multiplex PCR, and the TCRdb table lists in-frame clones only, not all of them. This sample's table has 150,000 to 200,000 clones. The V gene is TRBV28, the J gene TRBJ2-7, with TRBD2 matching over 14 bases. The sequencing input was PBMCs. This TCR derives from a man aged 25-40 years in good health and CMV-seronegative. CDR3 sequence: CASSFSGGGLAGVNYEQYF. CDR3 sequence (DNA): TGTGCCAGCAGTTTCAGTGGAGGGGGACTAGCGGGAGTGAACTACGAGCAGTACTTC.